This is a list of T cell receptor beta chains from one sample in a study of T cell clonotyping in hematopoietic cell transplantation. Assay: immunoSEQ multiplex PCR; the TCRdb copy retains only in-frame clones and omits some. The sample has some 14,000 clones, around 84% seen once. This sample comprised PBMCs, obtained 100 days after allogeneic stem cell transplant. All receptors derive from a male patient between 50 and 60 years old who had an allogeneic stem cell transplant from an unrelated donor, so T cells may come from the graft donor. Some clones in this sample may be carry-over from other donors' samples. CDR3s include the opening cysteine and the closing phenylalanine or tryptophan. D genes are given only for firm matches. The size entry is marked missing in some rows and otherwise reads once, few, many or a size class.

j_call: TRBJ2-1
d_call: TRBD2
v_call: TRBV7-3
clone_size: .
cdr3_nt: TGTGCCAGCAGCGCGGGACTATCGGTCGATGAGCAGTTCTTC
cdr3_aa: CASSAGLSVDEQFF

j_call: TRBJ2-7
d_call: TRBD1
v_call: TRBV13
clone_size: .
cdr3_nt: TGTGCCAGCAGCTCCCGGGACAGGAGCTCCTACGAGCAGTACTTC
cdr3_aa: CASSSRDRSSYEQYF

j_call: TRBJ1-5
d_call: .
v_call: TRBV10-3
clone_size: .
cdr3_nt: TGTGCCACACAGAATGAGCAGGGGTTGACGAGCAATCAGCCCCAGCATTTT
cdr3_aa: CATQNEQGLTSNQPQHF

j_call: TRBJ1-1
d_call: .
v_call: TRBV5-8
clone_size: once
cdr3_nt: TGTGCCAGCAGCTTGGAATCGGGAAGTAGTGGAGGGACTGAAGCTTTCTTT
cdr3_aa: CASSLESGSSGGTEAFF

j_call: TRBJ1-4
d_call: .
v_call: TRBV5-1
clone_size: .
cdr3_nt: TGCGCCAGCAGGGACGAGGGTACTAATGAAAAACTGTTTTTT
cdr3_aa: CASRDEGTNEKLFF

j_call: TRBJ2-1
d_call: TRBD2
v_call: TRBV5-1
clone_size: .
cdr3_nt: TGCGCCAGCAGCTTCGGACTAGCGGGGGGCACCTACAATGAGCAGTTCTTC
cdr3_aa: CASSFGLAGGTYNEQFF

j_call: TRBJ2-3
d_call: .
v_call: TRBV29-1
clone_size: .
cdr3_nt: TGCAGCGTTCGGGCAGATACGCAGTATTTT
cdr3_aa: CSVRADTQYF

j_call: TRBJ2-1
d_call: .
v_call: TRBV7-8
clone_size: .
cdr3_nt: TGTGCCAGCAGCGGCTCTTCGGAGGGTGAGCAGTTCTTC
cdr3_aa: CASSGSSEGEQFF

j_call: TRBJ1-5
d_call: .
v_call: TRBV19
clone_size: .
cdr3_nt: TGTGCCAGTAGTCTCCCGGACACCCGCAATCAGCCCCAGCATTTT
cdr3_aa: CASSLPDTRNQPQHF

j_call: TRBJ1-1
d_call: .
v_call: TRBV11-1
clone_size: few
cdr3_nt: TGTGCCAGCAGCTTAGAAATGAGCACTGAAGCTTTCTTT
cdr3_aa: CASSLEMSTEAFF

j_call: TRBJ1-5
d_call: .
v_call: TRBV30
clone_size: .
cdr3_nt: TGTGCCTGCACCCAGGAAAATCAGCCCCAGCATTTT
cdr3_aa: CACTQENQPQHF

j_call: TRBJ1-2
d_call: TRBD1
v_call: TRBV6-5
clone_size: .
cdr3_nt: TGTGCCAGCAGTTCTACTTGGGGACAGGGTAGTGGCTACACCTTC
cdr3_aa: CASSSTWGQGSGYTF

j_call: TRBJ1-1
d_call: .
v_call: TRBV28
clone_size: .
cdr3_nt: TGTGCCAGCACAATGGCGCAGGGGCTGAACACTGAAGCTTTCTTT
cdr3_aa: CASTMAQGLNTEAFF

j_call: TRBJ2-7
d_call: .
v_call: TRBV6-5
clone_size: medium-sized
cdr3_nt: TGTGCCAGCAGTTCAGGTCCGTGGGGCGAGCAGTACTTC
cdr3_aa: CASSSGPWGEQYF

j_call: TRBJ1-2
d_call: .
v_call: TRBV10-3
clone_size: .
cdr3_nt: TGTGCCATCAGTGCCCCTGGCAGGGGACAAAACTATGGCTACACCTTC
cdr3_aa: CAISAPGRGQNYGYTF

j_call: TRBJ1-1
d_call: .
v_call: TRBV11-1
clone_size: few
cdr3_nt: TGTGCCAGCAGCTTTGCGCGGACTGAAGCTTTCTTT
cdr3_aa: CASSFARTEAFF

j_call: TRBJ2-5
d_call: .
v_call: TRBV5-8
clone_size: .
cdr3_nt: TGTGCCAGCAGCTTGGCCGGGGCACAGTACTTC
cdr3_aa: CASSLAGAQYF

j_call: TRBJ2-1
d_call: TRBD2
v_call: TRBV13
clone_size: medium-sized
cdr3_nt: TGTGCCAGCAGCGACCTAGCGGGTATGCTCGGTCGGCAGTTCTTC
cdr3_aa: CASSDLAGMLGRQFF

j_call: TRBJ2-2
d_call: TRBD1
v_call: TRBV27
clone_size: once
cdr3_nt: TGTGCCAGCAGTTTGTCAAACCGGGACAGGGGCAACACCGGGGAGCTGTTTTTT
cdr3_aa: CASSLSNRDRGNTGELFF